This paragraph reports one TCR beta chain. Libraries were prepared by immunoSEQ multiplex PCR; TCRdb keeps only in-frame clonotypes and omits some of them. The sample lists some 150,000 clones, around 90% seen once, with approximately 1.4% in the top ten. Germline values: CDR1 SGDLS, CDR2 YYNGEE. V gave up 4 bases and J gave up 7 bases; unmatched junction bases: 15. This CDR3 has 19 amino acids. The source of the sample is a study of blood T cell repertoires in COVID-19. As for the study in general: Nucleic acid was either cDNA or gDNA, and it came from T cells, B-cell-depleted T cells, or PBMCs.

This receptor was taken from an older woman with acute or convalescent COVID-19. Material: peripheral blood. The rearrangement joins TRBV9 to TRBJ2-2; 14 bases fit TRBD2. CDR3 sequence: CASSRAGLAGAGGNGELFF. The CDR3 nucleotides read TGTGCCAGCAGCCGAGCGGGACTAGCGGGGGCAGGAGGTAACGGGGAGCTGTTTTTT.